Only a few counts were recorded for the clone carrying this T cell receptor beta chain. Other DNA variants within this sample encode the same CDR3. The Seattle patients, enrolled during active infection, were followed longitudinally. The sample originates from a study of blood T cell repertoires in COVID-19. Overall study context: Sites across the United States, Italy and Spain contributed samples from acute and convalescent COVID-19. Sample material is recorded as cDNA or gDNA derived from T cells, B-cell-depleted T cells, or PBMCs.

Per the original methods: By means of reference gene primer amplification, nucleated cell counts were estimated. Sequencing was performed with immunoSEQ multiplex PCR; in TCRdb, only in-frame clones are kept and a portion is missing. V, J and clone size are those of that table, while D and trimming were read from the DNA. The repertoire includes hundreds of thousands of clones, roughly 90% of them detected once, and 0.75% to 1% sits in the top ten. Material: peripheral blood. The receptor comes from a man aged 60-69 years with COVID-19, enrolled during active disease.

DNA for the CDR3: TGTGCCAGCAGTTACACCGGACAGGGAGCAGAGCAGTACTTC. Residues: CASSYTGQGAEQYF. The chain links TRBV6-5 to TRBJ2-7; 8 positions match TRBD1. Germline V gives CDR1 MNHEY, CDR2 SVGAGI. This CDR3 is built from 14 residues. Trimming removed 2 bases from V and 7 bases from J; junction bases left unmatched: 7.